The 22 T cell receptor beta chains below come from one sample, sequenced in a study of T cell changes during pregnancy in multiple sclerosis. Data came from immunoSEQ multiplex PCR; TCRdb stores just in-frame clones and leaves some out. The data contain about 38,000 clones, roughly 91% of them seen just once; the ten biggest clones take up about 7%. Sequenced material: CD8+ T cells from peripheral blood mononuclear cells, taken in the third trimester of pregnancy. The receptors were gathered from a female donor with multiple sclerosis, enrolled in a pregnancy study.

In nucleotides, the CDR3 is TGTGCCAGTTCATCCGGGACAGGGGACCTCTACGAGCAGTACTTC. Its protein product is CASSSGTGDLYEQYF. The chain employs TRBV19 and TRBJ2-7, with 10 bases identical to TRBD1. Germline CDR1 reads LNHDA; CDR2 reads SQIVND (reference sequence). V shed 8 bases, J shed 3 bases, and the junction held 10 bases outside the gene matches. CDR3 length: 15 amino acids.

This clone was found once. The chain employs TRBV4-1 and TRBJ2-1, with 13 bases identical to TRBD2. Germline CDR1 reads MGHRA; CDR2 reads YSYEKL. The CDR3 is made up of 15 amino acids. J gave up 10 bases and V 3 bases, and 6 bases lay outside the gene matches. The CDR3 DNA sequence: TGCGCCAGCAGCCAGGGGACTAGCGGGGTTAGGGAGCAGTTCTTC. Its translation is CASSQGTSGVREQFF.

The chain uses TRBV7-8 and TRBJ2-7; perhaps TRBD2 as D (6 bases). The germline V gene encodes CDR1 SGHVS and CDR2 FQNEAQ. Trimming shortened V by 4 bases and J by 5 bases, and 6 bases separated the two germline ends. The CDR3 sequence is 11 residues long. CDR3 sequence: CASSSGDEQYF. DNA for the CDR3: TGTGCCAGCAGCTCGGGGGACGAGCAGTACTTC. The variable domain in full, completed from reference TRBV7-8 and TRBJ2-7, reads GAGVSQSPRYKVAKRGQDVALRCDPISGHVSLFWYQQALGQGPEFLTYFQNEAQLDKSGLPSDRFFAERPEGSVSTLKIQRTQQEDSAVYLCASSSGDEQYFGPGTRLTVT.

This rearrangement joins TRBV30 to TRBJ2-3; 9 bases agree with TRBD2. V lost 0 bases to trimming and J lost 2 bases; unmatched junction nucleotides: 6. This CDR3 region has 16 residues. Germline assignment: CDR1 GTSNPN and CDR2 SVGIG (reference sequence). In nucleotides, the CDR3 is TGTGCCTGGAGTGTGGGTGCGGGGGGGATCACAGATACGCAGTATTTT. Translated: CAWSVGAGGITDTQYF.

DNA of the CDR3: TGTGCCAGCAGTCCATTGGGGGGGGGCACAGATACGCAGTATTTT. This translates into CASSPLGGGTDTQYF. The chain combines TRBV6-5 with TRBJ2-3, with TRBD2 identical over 7 bases. The CDR3 sequence is 15 residues long. Germline assignment: CDR1 MNHEY and CDR2 SVGAGI. The V gene end was trimmed by 5 bases and the J gene end by 1 base; junction bases not matched to a gene: 6.

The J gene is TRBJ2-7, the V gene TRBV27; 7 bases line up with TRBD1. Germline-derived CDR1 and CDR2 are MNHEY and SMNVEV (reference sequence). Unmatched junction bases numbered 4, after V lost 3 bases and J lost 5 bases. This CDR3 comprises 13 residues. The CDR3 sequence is CASSLGTVNEQYF. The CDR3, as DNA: TGTGCCAGCAGTTTGGGGACAGTTAACGAGCAGTACTTC.

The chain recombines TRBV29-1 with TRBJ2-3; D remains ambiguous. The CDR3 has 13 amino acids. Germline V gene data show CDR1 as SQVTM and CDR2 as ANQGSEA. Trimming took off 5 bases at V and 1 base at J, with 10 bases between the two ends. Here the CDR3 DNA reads TGCAGCGTTTCTGGCTCTCGCACAGATACGCAGTATTTT. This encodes CSVSGSRTDTQYF.

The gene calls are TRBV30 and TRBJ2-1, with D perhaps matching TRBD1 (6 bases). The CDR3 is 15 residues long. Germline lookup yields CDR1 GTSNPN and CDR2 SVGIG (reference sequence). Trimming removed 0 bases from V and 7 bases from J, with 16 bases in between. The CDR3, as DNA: TGTGCCTGGAGTGTGGGGGCTTGGGATGGGAATGAGCAGTTCTTC. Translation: CAWSVGAWDGNEQFF. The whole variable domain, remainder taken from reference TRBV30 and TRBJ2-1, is SQTIHQWPATLVQPVGSPLSLECTVEGTSNPNLYWYRQAAGRGLQLLFYSVGIGQISSEVPQNLSASRPQDRQFILSSKKLLLSDSGFYLCAWSVGAWDGNEQFFGPGTRLTVL.

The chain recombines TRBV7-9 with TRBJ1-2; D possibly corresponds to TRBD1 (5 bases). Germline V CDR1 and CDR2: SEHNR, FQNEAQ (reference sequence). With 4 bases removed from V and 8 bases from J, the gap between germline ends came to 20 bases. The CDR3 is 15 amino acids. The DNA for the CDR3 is TGTGCCAGCAGCTCCACCCTCCTCGGACAATGGGGCTACACCTTC. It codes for CASSSTLLGQWGYTF.

This chain's CDR3 is CAWSGGWYGYTF. The DNA of the CDR3 is TGTGCCTGGAGTGGGGGCTGGTATGGCTACACCTTC. The gene calls are TRBV30 and TRBJ1-2; the D gene is possibly TRBD1 (5 bases). Germline-derived CDR1 and CDR2 are GTSNPN and SVGIG (reference sequence). The CDR3 runs 12 residues. The germline V and J ends were trimmed by 1 base and 5 bases, with 8 bases remaining between them.

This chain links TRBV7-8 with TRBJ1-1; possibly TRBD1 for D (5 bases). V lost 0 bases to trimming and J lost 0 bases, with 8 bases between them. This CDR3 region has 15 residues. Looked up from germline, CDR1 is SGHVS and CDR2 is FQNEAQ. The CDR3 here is CASSLAGGLNTEAFF. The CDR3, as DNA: TGTGCCAGCAGCTTAGCCGGGGGTTTGAACACTGAAGCTTTCTTT.

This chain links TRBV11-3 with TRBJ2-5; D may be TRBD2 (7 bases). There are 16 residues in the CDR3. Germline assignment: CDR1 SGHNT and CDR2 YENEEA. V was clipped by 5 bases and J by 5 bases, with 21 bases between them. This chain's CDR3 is CASSVWGRGQVETQYF. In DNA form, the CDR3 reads TGTGCCAGCAGCGTCTGGGGGCGGGGGCAGGTGGAGACCCAGTACTTC.

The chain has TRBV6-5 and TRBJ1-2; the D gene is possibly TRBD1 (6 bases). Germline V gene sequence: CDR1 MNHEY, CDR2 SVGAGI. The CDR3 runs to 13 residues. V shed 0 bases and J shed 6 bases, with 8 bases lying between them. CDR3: CASSYSQGDGYTF. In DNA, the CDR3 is TGTGCCAGCAGTTACTCACAGGGCGATGGCTACACCTTC.

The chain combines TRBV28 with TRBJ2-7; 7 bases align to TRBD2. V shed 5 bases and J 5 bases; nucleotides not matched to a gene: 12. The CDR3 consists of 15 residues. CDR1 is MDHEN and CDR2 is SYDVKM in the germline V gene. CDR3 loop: CASSAGLESSHEQYF. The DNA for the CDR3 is TGTGCCAGCAGTGCCGGACTAGAGTCCAGCCACGAGCAGTACTTC.

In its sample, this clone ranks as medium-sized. The CDR3 nucleotides read TGTGCCAGCAGTGCCATTGGAGGGACAGGACCAGGAACTTATGGCTACACCTTC. Amino acid sequence: CASSAIGGTGPGTYGYTF. This chain uses TRBV6-1 with TRBJ1-2, with 8 bases that match TRBD1. CDR3 length equals 18 residues. CDR1 and CDR2 from the germline V gene are MNHNS and SASEGT. The V segment lost 4 bases and the J segment 5 bases; nucleotides outside the gene matches: 18.

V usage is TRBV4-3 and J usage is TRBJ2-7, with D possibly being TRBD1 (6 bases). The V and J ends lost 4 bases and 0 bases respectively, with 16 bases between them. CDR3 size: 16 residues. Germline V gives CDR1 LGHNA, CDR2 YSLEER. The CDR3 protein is CASSRLLQGPSYEQYF. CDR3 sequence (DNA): TGCGCCAGCAGCCGCCTATTACAGGGCCCCTCCTACGAGCAGTACTTC.

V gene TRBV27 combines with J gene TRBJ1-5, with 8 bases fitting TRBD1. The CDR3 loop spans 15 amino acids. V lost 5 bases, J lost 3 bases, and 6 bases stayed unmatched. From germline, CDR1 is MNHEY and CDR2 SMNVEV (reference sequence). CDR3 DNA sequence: TGTGCCAGCAGTCAAGGACAGGGTCTCAATCAGCCCCAGCATTTT. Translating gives CASSQGQGLNQPQHF.

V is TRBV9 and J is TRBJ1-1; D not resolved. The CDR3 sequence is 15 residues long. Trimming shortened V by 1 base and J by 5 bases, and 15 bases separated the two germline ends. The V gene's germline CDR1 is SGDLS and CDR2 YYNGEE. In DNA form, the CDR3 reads TGTGCCAGCAGCGTAAACGTGGGTCGGGAGACTGAAGCTTTCTTT. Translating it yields CASSVNVGRETEAFF.

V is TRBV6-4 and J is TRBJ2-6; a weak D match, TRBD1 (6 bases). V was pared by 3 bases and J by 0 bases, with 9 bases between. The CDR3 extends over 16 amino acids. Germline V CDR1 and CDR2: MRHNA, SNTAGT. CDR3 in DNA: TGTGCCAGCAGTGAAACAGGGCTCTCTGGGGCCAACGTCCTGACTTTC. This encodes CASSETGLSGANVLTF.

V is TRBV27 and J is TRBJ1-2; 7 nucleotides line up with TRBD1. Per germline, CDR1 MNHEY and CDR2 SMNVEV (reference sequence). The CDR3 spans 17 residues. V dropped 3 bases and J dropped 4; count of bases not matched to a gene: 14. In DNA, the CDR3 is TGTGCCAGCAGTTTCCATGGCGGAGGGGGCCCCGCCTATGGCTACACCTTC. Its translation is CASSFHGGGGPAYGYTF.

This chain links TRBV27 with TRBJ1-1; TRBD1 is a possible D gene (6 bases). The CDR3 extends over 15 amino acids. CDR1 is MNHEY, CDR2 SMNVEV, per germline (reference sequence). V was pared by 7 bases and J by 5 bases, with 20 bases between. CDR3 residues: CASNEGPGDWTEAFF. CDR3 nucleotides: TGTGCCAGCAACGAGGGCCCAGGGGATTGGACTGAAGCTTTCTTT.

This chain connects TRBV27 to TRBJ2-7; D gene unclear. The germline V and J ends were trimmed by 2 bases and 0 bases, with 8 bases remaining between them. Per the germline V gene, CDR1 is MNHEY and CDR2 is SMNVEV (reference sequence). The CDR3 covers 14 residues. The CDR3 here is CASSLVVGSYEQYF. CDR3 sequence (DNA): TGTGCCAGCAGTTTAGTTGTCGGCTCCTACGAGCAGTACTTC.